This T cell receptor (beta chain) emerged from a study of CD8 T cells in ankylosing spondylitis. This clonotype was observed a handful of times. Its antigen is currently unknown. Each TCR beta library was made by quantitative 5'-RACE that incorporated molecular barcodes. TCRdb recomputed calls from the 5' RACE reads with MiXCR, one row per CDR3 protein. This table has 350,000 to 400,000 distinct CDR3 sequences, roughly 20% appearing once. Study outcomes and limitations: Ankylosing spondylitis blood seemed to carry a telltale TCR beta motif made of under ten highly homologous variants.

Germline V gene data show CDR1 as SQVTM and CDR2 as ANQGSEA. This CDR3 region has 13 residues. Sequencing was carried out using blood, either unsorted or a sorted T cell fraction (not recorded which). The sequence came from a male donor with ankylosing spondylitis or in good health (not recorded which). The chain has TRBV29-1 and TRBJ1-2; 7 bases match TRBD1. CDR3 bases: TGCAGTGGGCAAGAAGACAGGGACCATGGCTACACCTTC. Translation gives CSGQEDRDHGYTF.